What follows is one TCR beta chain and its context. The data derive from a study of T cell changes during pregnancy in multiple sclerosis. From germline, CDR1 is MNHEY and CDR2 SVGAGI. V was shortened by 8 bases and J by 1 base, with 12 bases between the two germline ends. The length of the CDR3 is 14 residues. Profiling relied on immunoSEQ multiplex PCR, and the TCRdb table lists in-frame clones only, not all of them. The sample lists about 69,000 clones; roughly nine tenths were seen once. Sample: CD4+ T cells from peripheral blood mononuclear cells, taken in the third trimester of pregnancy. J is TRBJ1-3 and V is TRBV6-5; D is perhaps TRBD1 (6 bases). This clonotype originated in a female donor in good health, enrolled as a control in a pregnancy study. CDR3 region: CASATGYSGNTIYF. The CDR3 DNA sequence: TGTGCCAGCGCCACAGGGTATTCTGGAAACACCATATATTTT.